This T cell receptor beta chain stems from a study of blood T cell repertoires in COVID-19. Study context: Sources were T cells, B-cell-depleted T cells, or PBMCs; the material itself was cDNA or gDNA.

Trimming removed 4 bases from V and 4 bases from J; junction bases left unmatched: 9. Germline V CDR1 and CDR2: SGHNT, YYREEE (reference sequence). There are 15 residues in the CDR3. This table comes from immunoSEQ multiplex PCR, and its TCRdb copy is limited to in-frame clones, with some not included. The table shows approximately 390,000 clones, with 88% occurring only once. Ages ranged from about 18 to 89 years, with residence in about two dozen US areas. Cohorts were assigned according to the clinical history that participants reported. The specimen was PBMCs or T cells enriched from blood (not recorded which). The sequence was obtained from a woman aged 40-49 years with acute COVID-19. V is TRBV5-4 and J is TRBJ2-5, with TRBD2 identical over 8 bases. CDR3 protein: CASSQPSGGGETQYF. CDR3 sequence (DNA): TGTGCCAGCAGCCAGCCCAGCGGGGGCGGAGAGACCCAGTACTTC. The whole variable domain, remainder taken from reference TRBV5-4 and TRBJ2-5, is ETGVTQSPTHLIKTRGQQVTLRCSSQSGHNTVSWYQQALGQGPQFIFQYYREEENGRGNFPPRFSGLQFPNYSSELNVNALELDDSALYLCASSQPSGGGETQYFGPGTRLLVL.